The 21 T cell receptor beta chains listed next were all sequenced from one sample in a study of CD8 T cells in Susac syndrome. RNA in amounts of roughly 0.5 to 1 ug was reverse transcribed with random hexamers. TCRdb redid the calling of the immunoSEQ multiplex PCR reads with MiXCR, one entry per CDR3 protein. The sample consists of 330,000 or so distinct CDR3 sequences, 75% to 85% of them appearing once. The sequencing input was CD8+ T cells from PBMCs. The receptors stem from a human donor with multiple sclerosis.

V and J are TRBV28 and TRBJ2-5, with unresolved D. Germline V gene data show CDR1 as MDHEN and CDR2 as SYDVKM. The V end was cut by 4 bases, the J end by 4 bases, with 13 bases between. The CDR3 is made up of 14 amino acids. CDR3 residues: CASSSGRIPETQYF. Written as DNA, the CDR3 is TGTGCCAGCAGTTCCGGTAGGATACCAGAGACCCAGTACTTC. The full variable domain, rest sourced from reference TRBV28 and TRBJ2-5, is DVKVTQSSRYLVKRTGEKVFLECVQDMDHENMFWYRQDPGLGLRLIYFSYDVKMKEKGDIPEGYSVSREKKERFSLILESASTNQTSMYLCASSSGRIPETQYFGPGTRLLVL.

In nucleotides, the CDR3 is TGTGCCAGCAGCGTTCCGGGACGGGAAGCTTTCTTT. It yields the protein CASSVPGREAFF. V usage is TRBV2 and J usage is TRBJ1-1; a possible D gene is TRBD1 (5 bases). Germline CDR1 is SNHLY and CDR2 is FYNNEI. CDR3 length: 12 residues. Between the trimmed V and J ends, which lost 6 bases and 8 bases, there was a span of 13 bases.

The CDR3 nucleotides read TGTGCCAGCAGCCAAAACAACCTCTCCACCAGGGGCCTGAACACTGAAGCTTTCTTT. Residues: CASSQNNLSTRGLNTEAFF. The chain employs TRBV3-1 and TRBJ1-1; TRBD1 might be the D (6 bases). Trimming cost V 2 bases and J 0 bases, with 22 bases left between them. CDR1 LGHDT and CDR2 YNNKEL come from the germline V gene (reference sequence). The CDR3 has 19 residues.

The V and J genes are TRBV20-1 and TRBJ2-7, with TRBD1 matching over 7 bases. V was clipped by 3 bases and J by 4 bases; unmatched bases: 12. This CDR3 region has 15 residues. The germline V gene has CDR1 DFQATT and CDR2 SNEGSKA (reference sequence). The CDR3 is CSARKLTGDPYEQYF. For the CDR3, the DNA is TGCAGTGCTAGGAAACTAACAGGGGACCCTTACGAGCAGTACTTC.

This clonotype appeared a single time. V is TRBV10-3 and J is TRBJ2-2; 7 bases align to TRBD2. Germline trimming cut 6 bases from V and 1 base from J; bases unmatched to any gene: 2. CDR3 length equals 14 residues. CDR1 ENHRY and CDR2 SYGVKD come from the germline V gene. In DNA, the CDR3 is TGTGCCATCAGGGGGACTAAGAACACCGGGGAGCTGTTTTTT. Protein sequence: CAIRGTKNTGELFF.

The V and J genes are TRBV2 and TRBJ2-5; D is uncertain. The CDR3 covers 14 residues. The germline gives CDR1 SNHLY, CDR2 FYNNEI. Trimming cost V 3 bases and J 5 bases, with 13 bases left between them. For the CDR3, the DNA is TGTGCCAGCAGTGAGTTCGCCGATTCGGAGACCCAGTACTTC. Amino acid sequence: CASSEFADSETQYF.

This clonotype has only one observation. This sequence joins TRBV7-2 and TRBJ2-7, with 13 nucleotides matching TRBD2. The CDR3 is 16 residues long. Per the germline V gene, CDR1 is SGHTA and CDR2 is FQGNSA. V lost 5 bases to trimming and J lost 4 bases; unmatched junction nucleotides: 8. The DNA of the CDR3 is TGTGCCAGCAGCCAGGGACTAGCGGGATCGGGATACGAGCAGTACTTC. Its translation: CASSQGLAGSGYEQYF.

This clonotype was counted between two and nine times. J is TRBJ2-7 and V is TRBV5-4; 9 bases are shared with TRBD1. Germline-derived CDR1 and CDR2 are SGHNT and YYREEE (reference sequence). This CDR3 is 15 amino acids long. Losses at the gene ends were 5 bases for V and 5 bases for J; bases not matched to a gene: 11. The CDR3 here is CASRVWGQGSNEQYF. The CDR3, as DNA: TGTGCCAGCAGGGTCTGGGGACAGGGAAGCAACGAGCAGTACTTC.

DNA of the CDR3: TGTGCCAGCAGTCGGACAGGGGGGAACACTGAAGCTTTCTTT. Encoded protein: CASSRTGGNTEAFF. The V and J genes are TRBV12-3 or TRBV12-4 and TRBJ1-1, with 10 bases fitting TRBD1. With V trimmed by 5 bases and J by 1 base, 1 base remained unmatched. The CDR3 contains 14 residues.

This clonotype has only a few counts. V and J are TRBV6-1 and TRBJ2-6; no firm D call. Germline CDR1 and CDR2: MNHNS and SASEGT. V was cut by 6 bases and J by 1 base, with 7 bases left in between. The CDR3 is 14 amino acids. The CDR3 DNA reads as TGTGCCAGCAGAAGTCCGTCTGGGGCCAACGTCCTGACTTTC. Its protein is CASRSPSGANVLTF.

The chain uses TRBV14 and TRBJ2-7; a possible D gene is TRBD1 (6 bases). CDR1 and CDR2 (germline): SGHDN, FVKESK. The CDR3 sequence is 14 residues long. The V and J ends lost 0 bases and 3 bases respectively, with 9 bases between them. Written as DNA, the CDR3 is TGTGCCAGCAGCCAAGAACAGGGTGACTACGAGCAGTACTTC. Amino acids: CASSQEQGDYEQYF.

This clonotype has only a few counts. V gene TRBV7-8 combines with J gene TRBJ2-1, with 7 nucleotides matching TRBD2. CDR3 size: 18 residues. The germline gives CDR1 SGHVS, CDR2 FQNEAQ. The V gene end was trimmed by 3 bases and the J gene end by 0 bases; junction bases not matched to a gene: 11. The CDR3 is CASSFRVIGDYSYNEQFF. The CDR3 nucleotides are TGTGCCAGCAGCTTTAGGGTTATAGGGGACTACTCCTACAATGAGCAGTTCTTC.

This clonotype appeared a single time. The chain uses TRBV20-1 and TRBJ2-7; TRBD1 agrees at 7 bases. The V segment lost 1 base and the J segment 1 base; nucleotides outside the gene matches: 4. Germline V gives CDR1 DFQATT, CDR2 SNEGSKA (reference sequence). This CDR3 has 14 amino acids. The CDR3 bases are TGCAGTGCTAGAGGCAGGGGGAAGTCCTACGAGCAGTACTTC. Protein: CSARGRGKSYEQYF.

A note on this clonotype: An end of the junction differs from the germline gene, which may be a read error. The chain recombines TRBV7-2 with TRBJ2-7; D gene ambiguous. Germline V gene sequence: CDR1 SGHTA, CDR2 FQGNSA. The CDR3 is 14 residues long. The CDR3 protein is CASSHPLRPYERYF. The CDR3 nucleotides are TGTGCCAGCAGCCACCCCCTCCGGCCCTACGAGCGGTACTTC.

J is TRBJ1-1 and V is TRBV6-2 or TRBV6-3, with TRBD1 matching over 7 bases. Trimming at V came to 5 bases and at J to 6 bases, leaving 6 bases not matched to a gene. The CDR3 consists of 13 residues. Germline CDR1 MNHEY, CDR2 SVGEGT. CDR3 loop: CASSEQGGAEAFF. In nucleotides, the CDR3 is TGTGCCAGCAGTGAGCAGGGGGGCGCTGAAGCTTTCTTT.

V gene TRBV19 combines with J gene TRBJ2-3; D is possibly TRBD1 (6 bases). The CDR3 spans 13 residues. The V gene lost 3 bases and the J gene lost 6 bases, with 10 bases spanning the gap. CDR1 and CDR2 from the germline V gene are LNHDA and SQIVND (reference sequence). Here the CDR3 reads CASSMIRGDTQYF. CDR3 nucleotides: TGTGCCAGTAGTATGATAAGGGGGGATACGCAGTATTTT. The whole variable domain, remainder taken from reference TRBV19 and TRBJ2-3, is DGGITQSPKYLFRKEGQNVTLSCEQNLNHDAMYWYRQDPGQGLRLIYYSQIVNDFQKGDIAEGYSVSREKKESFPLTVTSAQKNPTAFYLCASSMIRGDTQYFGPGTRLTVL.

This chain joins TRBV4-3 and TRBJ2-1; D may be TRBD2 (5 bases). There are 17 residues in the CDR3. V dropped 0 bases and J dropped 4 bases, with 16 bases sitting between them. CDR1 and CDR2 from the germline V gene are LGHNA and YSLEER. The CDR3 sequence is CASSQDFEGWVYNEQFF. CDR3 in DNA: TGCGCCAGCAGCCAAGATTTTGAGGGATGGGTATACAATGAGCAGTTCTTC.

The chain has TRBV4-1 and TRBJ2-5, with TRBD1 identical over 9 bases. This CDR3 has 16 amino acids. The V gene's germline CDR1 is MGHRA and CDR2 YSYEKL. The ends lost 0 bases at V and 2 bases at J; junction bases unmatched: 4. This chain's CDR3 is CASSQDSDRGQETQYF. Here the CDR3 DNA reads TGCGCCAGCAGCCAAGATTCCGACAGGGGGCAAGAGACCCAGTACTTC.

The chain couples TRBV28 to TRBJ1-2; D is ambiguous. The germline V and J ends were trimmed by 5 bases and 4 bases, with 14 bases remaining between them. Germline CDR1 is MDHEN and CDR2 is SYDVKM. This CDR3 has 14 amino acids. CDR3 nucleotide sequence: TGTGCCAGCAGTCCCCCGGGGTCCTCCTATGGCTACACCTTC. As protein: CASSPPGSSYGYTF.

CDR3 sequence (DNA): TGTGCCAGCAGTTTAAACCCGCTCGGGTCCTACGAGCAGTACTTC. Residues: CASSLNPLGSYEQYF. V and J are TRBV28 and TRBJ2-7; no firm D call. The CDR3 is made up of 15 amino acids. Germline V gene lookup returns CDR1 MDHEN and CDR2 SYDVKM. V lost 2 bases to trimming and J lost 1 base, with 12 bases between them. Looking up the rest from reference TRBV28 and TRBJ2-7 gives the full variable domain: DVKVTQSSRYLVKRTGEKVFLECVQDMDHENMFWYRQDPGLGLRLIYFSYDVKMKEKGDIPEGYSVSREKKERFSLILESASTNQTSMYLCASSLNPLGSYEQYFGPGTRLTVT.

The chain joins TRBV27 to TRBJ1-5; tentatively, D is TRBD1 (5 bases). CDR3 length equals 15 residues. Per the germline V gene, CDR1 is MNHEY and CDR2 is SMNVEV (reference sequence). V lost 3 bases and J lost 0, with 9 bases in between. CDR3: CASSLGRASNQPQHF. The CDR3 DNA sequence: TGTGCCAGCAGTTTGGGCAGGGCTAGCAATCAGCCCCAGCATTTT.